This T cell receptor beta chain was found in a study of blood T cells in healthy people across ages. In the study overall: The capture of about one barcoded beta molecule per two T cells was achieved by template switching.

Overall study findings and caveats: For the donors, CMV status was unknown and possibly confounded expanded clonotype changes.

For this clonotype: The antigen is undetermined.

The germline V gene has CDR1 MGHRA and CDR2 YSYEKL. The germline V and J ends were trimmed by 3 bases and 12 bases, with 5 bases remaining between them. This CDR3 has 10 residues. The authors ran a second PCR of about 7 to 11 cycles using a sample-barcoded 5' primer and a J-beta primer mix. Through a template-switch adaptor with 12 random nucleotides, each cDNA molecule received a tag. TCRdb called the 5' RACE reads again in MiXCR, with one record for every CDR3 protein. The data show under 750,000 distinct CDR3 sequences, around 50% seen once. At least 6 million PBMCs were isolated per sample. V usage is TRBV4-1 and J usage is TRBJ1-4; D call uncertain. Material: blood. The sequence was collected from a man older than 75 in good health. CDR3 sequence: CASSHGELFF. As DNA, the CDR3 is TGCGCCAGCAGCCATGGTGAACTGTTTTTT.